This T cell receptor beta chain was identified in a study of shared clonotypes between healthy human individuals. Study results and caveats: Collection of samples was limited to blood; tissue repertoires likely differ. Around 4.7% was the fraction of naive CD4 clonotypes found shared across a few donors.

V was trimmed by 5 bases and J by 6 bases, leaving 16 bases between them. The germline CDR1 and CDR2 sequences are LGHNA and YSLEER. There are 15 residues in the CDR3. Per the authors' pipeline: ImmunoSEQ supplied junction-only sequences lacking quality scores, so filtering was different. The data were produced by immunoSEQ multiplex PCR, yet TCRdb's version contains in-frame clones alone and is incomplete. V and J calls and clone size come straight from that table; D and trimming were deduced from the DNA. Here the sample spans fewer than 1.8 million clones, 98% to 99% being singletons. In the case of this clone: Its cognate antigen is unknown.

Specimen: naive CD4+ T cells sorted from blood. Subset here: CD45RA+ positively selected. The gene calls are TRBV4-3 and TRBJ1-4; perhaps TRBD1 as D (5 bases). This receptor was taken from a man aged 25 to 45 in good health. CDR3 in DNA: TGCGCCAGCAGCTCGACGGGGCGGGGAGATGAAAAACTGTTTTTT. Translation: CASSSTGRGDEKLFF.